A selection of T cell receptor beta chains follows, all from one sample in a study of shared clonotypes between healthy human individuals. Assay used: immunoSEQ multiplex PCR; TCRdb lists only in-frame clones, some missing. This repertoire shows 2 million to 2.5 million clones, just under 95% found once; its top ten account for 0.9% to 1.4%. Sequencing used naive CD8+ T cells sorted from blood. All receptors derive from a man aged 18 to 30 in good health. The CDR3 runs from the conserved cysteine through the conserved F or W. D genes are given only for firm matches. Only part of the rows carry a size: once, few, many, or a class if the clone is expanded.

clone size	V gene	J gene	D gene	CDR3 DNA	CDR3 protein
NA	TRBV27	TRBJ2-3	TRBD2	TGTGCCAGCAGTCCCGGGACTATCGAGGGAGATACGCAGTATTTT	CASSPGTIEGDTQYF
NA	TRBV15	TRBJ2-3	NA	TGTGCCACCAGCAGAGCTACGGGAGATACGCAGTATTTT	CATSRATGDTQYF
NA	TRBV27	TRBJ2-1	TRBD1	TGTGCCAGCAGTTCAGGGACAGGCCCTTACAATGAGCAGTTCTTC	CASSSGTGPYNEQFF
NA	TRBV2	TRBJ2-2	NA	TGTGCCAGCAGTGACAGGGGCAACACCGGGGAGCTGTTTTTT	CASSDRGNTGELFF
NA	TRBV19	TRBJ2-1	NA	TGTGCCAGTAGTGTGACAGAAAGCTCCTACAATGAGCAGTTCTTC	CASSVTESSYNEQFF
NA	TRBV4-1	TRBJ1-5	NA	TGCGCCAGCAGCCAAGTACAGGGTTTGGATCAGCCCCAGCATTTT	CASSQVQGLDQPQHF
NA	TRBV4-1	TRBJ1-6	NA	TGCGCCAGCAGCCAAGAGGACTCTCGGGGTTCACCCCTCCACTTT	CASSQEDSRGSPLHF
once	TRBV28	TRBJ1-2	NA	TGTGCCAGCAGGTCACAAGGCTCCTATGGCTACACCTTC	CASRSQGSYGYTF
once	TRBV11-2	TRBJ2-1	TRBD1	TGTGCCAGCAGCTTAGTTAGGACAGGGCTAACCTACAATGAGCAGTTCTTC	CASSLVRTGLTYNEQFF
NA	TRBV4-3	TRBJ1-2	NA	TGCGCCAGCAGCCAAGAGCCCGCAAATCCGAATGGCTACACCTTC	CASSQEPANPNGYTF
NA	TRBV20-1	TRBJ2-3	NA	TGCAGTGCTGACCTAGGAGATACGCAGTATTTT	CSADLGDTQYF
NA	TRBV5-1	TRBJ2-2	TRBD1	TGCGCCAGCAGCTTTCAGGGGGAATCTATGAACACCGGGGAGCTGTTTTTT	CASSFQGESMNTGELFF
few	TRBV27	TRBJ2-7	TRBD1	TGTGCCAGCAGTGTACAGGGGGGCTACGAGCAGTACTTC	CASSVQGGYEQYF
NA	TRBV30	TRBJ2-2	TRBD1	TGTGCCTGGGGACAGGGGACCGGGGAGCTGTTTTTT	CAWGQGTGELFF
NA	TRBV5-1	TRBJ2-2	NA	TGCGCCAGCAGCTTGGAGGGCCCCAACACCGGGGAGCTGTTTTTT	CASSLEGPNTGELFF
few	TRBV4-1	TRBJ2-3	NA	TGCGCCAGCAGCCAGGGGCCGGGGGCGCCTCTCACAGATACGCAGTATTTT	CASSQGPGAPLTDTQYF
NA	TRBV14	TRBJ2-3	TRBD2	TGTGCCAGCAGCAAACTAGCGGGGGGTCTATTCACAGATACGCAGTATTTT	CASSKLAGGLFTDTQYF
NA	TRBV6-1	TRBJ1-3	NA	TGTGCCGGCCACTCTGGAAACACCATATATTTT	CAGHSGNTIYF
NA	TRBV19	TRBJ2-7	NA	TGTGCCAGTAGTACGCTTGATTTCTACGAGCAGTACTTC	CASSTLDFYEQYF
NA	TRBV19	TRBJ2-7	NA	TGTGCCAGTAGCCGTGGGACGAGCTCCTACGAGCAGTACTTC	CASSRGTSSYEQYF
NA	TRBV7-2	TRBJ2-5	NA	TGTGCCAGCAGCCCTTCGAGTATAGCACTTCAATTTGGGGAGACCCAGTACTTC	CASSPSSIALQFGETQYF
NA	TRBV27	TRBJ2-1	TRBD2	TGTGCCAGCTCCCAACTAGCGGGAGTTGAACTAATCTCCTACAATGAGCAGTTCTTC	CASSQLAGVELISYNEQFF
NA	TRBV27	TRBJ2-5	NA	TGTGCCAGCAGTTTATCGTGGGGGTTGGGGGAGACCCAGTACTTC	CASSLSWGLGETQYF
NA	TRBV27	TRBJ1-5	NA	TGTGCCAGCAGTTTCTCGGCAGGGGCCATTTATCAGCCCCAGCATTTT	CASSFSAGAIYQPQHF
NA	TRBV7-2	TRBJ2-1	TRBD2	TGTGCCAGCAGCTTACCCGGGACTAGCGTTTACAATGAGCAGTTCTTC	CASSLPGTSVYNEQFF
NA	TRBV6-5	TRBJ2-5	NA	TGTGCCAGCAGTTCAAGTCAGGGGCACCAAGAGACCCAGTACTTC	CASSSSQGHQETQYF
NA	TRBV6-5	TRBJ2-1	TRBD1	TGTGCCAGCAGCCTACAGGGGGCCTTAAACAATGAGCAGTTCTTC	CASSLQGALNNEQFF
NA	TRBV27	TRBJ1-4	TRBD1	TGTGCCAGCAGTTTCGACAGGGGTGAGACTAATGAAAAACTGTTTTTT	CASSFDRGETNEKLFF
NA	TRBV11-2	TRBJ2-1	NA	TGTGCCAGCAGCTTAGAGGGTCAGGGTGGTACCTACAATGAGCAGTTCTTC	CASSLEGQGGTYNEQFF
NA	TRBV13	TRBJ1-2	NA	TGTGCCAGCAGTACAAAGCTAAGAGACAGGCGAGAGGACTATGGCTACACCTTC	CASSTKLRDRREDYGYTF
NA	TRBV4-3	TRBJ2-2	NA	TGCGCCAGCAGCCAAGATCGTAAAAGTAACACCGGGGAGCTGTTTTTT	CASSQDRKSNTGELFF
NA	TRBV20-1	TRBJ2-5	NA	TGCAGTGCTTTGGACCAAGAGACCCAGTACTTC	CSALDQETQYF
few	TRBV6-6	TRBJ1-6	TRBD1	TGTGCCAGCAGTTACCAGGGACAGGGCGGATCACCCCTCCACTTT	CASSYQGQGGSPLHF
NA	TRBV7-2	TRBJ1-1	NA	TGTGCCAGCAGCTTCGGAGTTATGAACACTGAAGCTTTCTTT	CASSFGVMNTEAFF
NA	TRBV27	TRBJ2-7	TRBD1	TGTGCCAGCAGTTATGTGGGACAGGGGGCCCACGAGCAGTACTTC	CASSYVGQGAHEQYF
NA	TRBV13	TRBJ1-2	NA	TGTGCCAGCAGCCCAGTGGCGGTTGGGGACTACTTCTATGGCTACACCTTC	CASSPVAVGDYFYGYTF
once	TRBV7-6	TRBJ1-2	NA	TGTGCCAGCAGCTTAGACGACAGAGGAGGGGCAGGGGACTATGGCTACACCTTC	CASSLDDRGGAGDYGYTF
NA	TRBV19	TRBJ1-5	NA	TGTGCCAGTAGTGTAACAGGTAACGGCAATCAGCCCCAGCATTTT	CASSVTGNGNQPQHF
NA	TRBV5-6	TRBJ2-7	NA	TGTGCCAGCAGCTTGGCGGCGGGGTGGGACTACGAGCAGTACTTC	CASSLAAGWDYEQYF
NA	TRBV2	TRBJ2-1	TRBD2	TGTGCCAGCAGGGGACTAGCGGGGCCCTCCTACAATGAGCAGTTCTTC	CASRGLAGPSYNEQFF
NA	TRBV28	TRBJ1-2	NA	TGTGCCAGCAGTTGGAGACAGCAACCTTATGGCTACACCTTC	CASSWRQQPYGYTF
NA	TRBV5-1	TRBJ2-1	TRBD1	TGCGCCAGCAGCATTGACAGGGGGCCCAACAATGAGCAGTTCTTC	CASSIDRGPNNEQFF
NA	TRBV28	TRBJ1-1	NA	TGTGCCAGCAGTTTAGACCCGGGGGCAAGGAACACTGAAGCTTTCTTT	CASSLDPGARNTEAFF
NA	TRBV6-5	TRBJ2-1	NA	TGTGCCAGCAGTTACTCGGAACTCACGGATGAGCAGTTCTTC	CASSYSELTDEQFF
NA	TRBV13	TRBJ2-3	NA	TGTGCCAGCAGCTTGGGAACCACAGATACGCAGTATTTT	CASSLGTTDTQYF
NA	TRBV2	TRBJ1-4	NA	TGTGCCAGCAGTGAAGTAAGGGGGTTGGGGGAAAAACTGTTTTTT	CASSEVRGLGEKLFF
NA	TRBV4-3	TRBJ2-7	TRBD2	TGCGCCAGCAGCCAAGATTGGGGGCGGGAGGGCTACGAGCAGTACTTC	CASSQDWGREGYEQYF
NA	TRBV11-3	TRBJ2-1	NA	TGTGCCAGCAGCTTTTTAGTGGGGGATGAGCAGTTCTTC	CASSFLVGDEQFF
once	TRBV6-6	TRBJ2-5	NA	TGTGCCAGCAGTAAACAAGAGACCCAGTACTTC	CASSKQETQYF